This T cell receptor (beta chain) appears in the sequencing data of a study of technical replicates of blood from a few donors (dated by TCRdb to 2015 to 2018). To prepare the library, the immunoSEQ multiplex PCR assay was applied. Imported from immuneACCESS, the table was reduced by TCRdb to in-frame sequences with V and J called. These copies leave out some clones; in studies compared against another copy, an unresolved V gene accounts for under half, and the cause of the remainder is not known. In this sample the table shows 74,000 or so clones, around nine tenths of which occur a single time. Approximately 0.4% of the sample goes to the ten largest clones. To note about this clone: It lacks a known antigen. One base away there is no much larger clone; base qualities are not given.

The germline V gene specifies SNHLY as CDR1 and FYNNEI as CDR2. V and J are truncated by 6 bases and 2 bases respectively, leaving an intervening sequence of 17 bases. The CDR3 sequence holds 16 residues, the cysteine and phenylalanine included. Only the CDR3 DNA is retained, 48 bases long and in frame from the first base. Sequencing used T cells isolated from PBMCs. The receptor's source is a human donor in good health. The chain links TRBV2 with TRBJ2-4; a tentative D match to TRBD1 spans 5 bases. CDR3 loop: CASRVNRLRSKNIQYF. The sequenced DNA is TGTGCCAGCAGGGTGAACAGGCTTAGATCCAAAAACATTCAGTACTTC.